The clone carrying this T cell receptor beta chain was seen more than once but under ten times. The antigen is not known. The CDR3 loop spans 14 amino acids. Losses at the gene ends were 0 bases for V and 7 bases for J; bases not matched to a gene: 4. CDR1 is SGHRS and CDR2 is YFSETQ in the germline V gene. TCRdb reprocessed the RACE reads with MiXCR, giving one entry per CDR3 protein. The table shows around 100,000 distinct CDR3 sequences, with more than 9.5% occurring only once. The sample is drawn from a study of human T cells and chemical hapten exposure. Looking at the study overall: Sensitization applied 2% DPC to approximately 2 cm by approximately 2 cm of upper inner arm skin. Study-wide points: With patch test score, the counts of PT1 expanded TCRs showed a positive correlation.

Stated time point: patch test 2, 6 weeks after DPC sensitization. Treatment of the sample: therapeutic diphenylcyclopropenone sensitization with weekly scalp DPC. The rearrangement links TRBV5-1 to TRBJ2-1; 7 bases are a match to TRBD2. The material sequenced was whole blood, taken in connection with sensitization to the hapten diphenylcyclopropenone (DPC). The receptor was isolated from a woman in her thirties or forties with alopecia areata. Some clones in this sample may be carry-over from other donors' samples. The CDR3 sequence: CASSLVAGVNEQFF. CDR3 in DNA: TGCGCCAGCAGCTTGGTTGCGGGAGTGAATGAGCAGTTCTTC.